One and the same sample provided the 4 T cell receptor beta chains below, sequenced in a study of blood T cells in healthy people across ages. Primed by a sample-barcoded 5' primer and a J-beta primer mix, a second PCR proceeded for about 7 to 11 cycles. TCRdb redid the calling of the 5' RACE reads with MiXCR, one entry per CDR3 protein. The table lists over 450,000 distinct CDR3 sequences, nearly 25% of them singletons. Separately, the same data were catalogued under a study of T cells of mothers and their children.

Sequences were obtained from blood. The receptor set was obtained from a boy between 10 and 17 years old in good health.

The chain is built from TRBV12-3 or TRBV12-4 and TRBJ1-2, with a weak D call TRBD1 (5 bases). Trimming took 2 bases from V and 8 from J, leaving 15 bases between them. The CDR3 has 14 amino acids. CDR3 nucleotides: TGTGCCAGCAGTTTACGGCAGGGCGTATGGGGCTACACCTTC. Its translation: CASSLRQGVWGYTF.

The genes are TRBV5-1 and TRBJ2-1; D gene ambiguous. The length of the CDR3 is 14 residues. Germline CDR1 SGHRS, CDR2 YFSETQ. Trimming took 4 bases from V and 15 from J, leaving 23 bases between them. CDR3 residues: CASSTSGPREVRFF. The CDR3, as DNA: TGCGCCAGCAGCACATCCGGGCCTAGAGAGGTCCGGTTCTTC.

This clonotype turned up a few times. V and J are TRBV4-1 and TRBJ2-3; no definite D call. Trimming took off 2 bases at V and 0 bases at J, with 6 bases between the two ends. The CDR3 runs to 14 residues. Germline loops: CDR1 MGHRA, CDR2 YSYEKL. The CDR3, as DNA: TGCGCCAGCAGCCAAAGGGCAAGCACAGATACGCAGTATTTT. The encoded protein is CASSQRASTDTQYF.

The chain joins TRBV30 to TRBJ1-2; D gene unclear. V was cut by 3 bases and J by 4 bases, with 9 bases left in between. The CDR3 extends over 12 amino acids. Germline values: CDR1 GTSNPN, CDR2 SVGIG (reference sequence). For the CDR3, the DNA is TGTGCCTGGAGACACTCAAGCTATGGCTACACCTTC. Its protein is CAWRHSSYGYTF. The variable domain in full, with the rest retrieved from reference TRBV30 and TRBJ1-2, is SQTIHQWPATLVQPVGSPLSLECTVEGTSNPNLYWYRQAAGRGLQLLFYSVGIGQISSEVPQNLSASRPQDRQFILSSKKLLLSDSGFYLCAWRHSSYGYTFGSGTRLTVV.